This T cell receptor beta chain was obtained from a study of blood T cell repertoires in COVID-19. Overall study context: Samples of COVID-19 (acute and convalescent) were obtained from the United States, Italy and Spain. The cDNA or gDNA used as material had been derived from T cells, B-cell-depleted T cells, or PBMCs.

Trimming pared 1 base from V and 6 bases from J, leaving 8 bases between. In germline, CDR1 is SGDLS, CDR2 YYNGEE. This CDR3 region has 13 residues. A single count supports this clone. Under the authors' procedure: Counts of nucleated cells, estimated from reference gene primer amplification, were obtained. Here immunoSEQ multiplex PCR was the method, and the copy in TCRdb shows in-frame clones only, minus some. From that table come the V and J calls and clone size; the DNA was used to work out D and trimming. Of around 150,000 clones listed, about 85% are singletons. The specimen sequenced was peripheral blood. The rearrangement uses TRBV9 and TRBJ1-5; D gene ambiguous. This receptor was identified in a human donor with acute or convalescent COVID-19. The donor label of this sample is uncertain. The CDR3 region is CASSVSGIQPQHF. Written as DNA, the CDR3 is TGTGCCAGCAGCGTATCCGGGATTCAGCCCCAGCATTTT. Full variable domain (outside the CDR3, taken from reference TRBV9 and TRBJ1-5): DSGVTQTPKHLITATGQRVTLRCSPRSGDLSVYWYQQSLDQGLQFLIQYYNGEERAKGNILERFSAQQFPDLHSELNLSSLELGDSALYFCASSVSGIQPQHFGDGTRLSIL.